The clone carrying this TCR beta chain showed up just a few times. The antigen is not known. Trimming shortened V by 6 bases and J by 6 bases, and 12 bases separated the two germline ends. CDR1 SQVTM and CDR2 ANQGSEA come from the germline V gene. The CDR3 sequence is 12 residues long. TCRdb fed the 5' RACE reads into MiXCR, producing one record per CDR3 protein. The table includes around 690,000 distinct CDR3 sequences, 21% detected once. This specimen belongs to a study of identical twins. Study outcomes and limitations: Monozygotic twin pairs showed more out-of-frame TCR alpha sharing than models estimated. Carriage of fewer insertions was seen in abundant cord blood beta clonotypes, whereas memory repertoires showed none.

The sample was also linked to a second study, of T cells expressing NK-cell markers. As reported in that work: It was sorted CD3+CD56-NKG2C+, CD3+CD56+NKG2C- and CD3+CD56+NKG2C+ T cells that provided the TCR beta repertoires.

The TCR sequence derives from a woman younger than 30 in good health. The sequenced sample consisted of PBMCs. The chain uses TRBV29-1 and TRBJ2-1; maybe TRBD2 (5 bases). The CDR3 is CSVEGLGNEQFF. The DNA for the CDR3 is TGCAGCGTCGAGGGTTTGGGCAATGAGCAGTTCTTC.